These 32 T cell receptor beta chains share one sample of origin, sequenced in a study of T cells in lung cancer brain metastases. The repertoire was sequenced with immunoSEQ multiplex PCR; TCRdb's copy has only in-frame clones and lacks some. Of 4,500 to 5,000 clones in the sample, over 75% are singletons; the top ten hold roughly 2.4%. The sequencing sample was made of tumor tissue from the primary lung tumor. These receptors were collected from a man in his fifties with non-small cell lung cancer.

This chain uses TRBV29-1 with TRBJ1-1, with 7 positions matching TRBD1. The CDR3 spans 13 residues. The trim removed 3 bases at V and 5 bases at J, leaving 6 bases unmatched. Germline V gives CDR1 SQVTM, CDR2 ANQGSEA. The CDR3 sequence is CSVEEGAGTEAFF. Here the CDR3 DNA reads TGCAGCGTTGAGGAGGGGGCGGGTACTGAAGCTTTCTTT.

CDR3 residues: CASSLVGGGRYGYTF. The CDR3 DNA is TGCGCCAGCAGCTTGGTTGGAGGGGGTCGCTATGGCTACACCTTC. The V call is TRBV5-1, the J call TRBJ1-2, with a tentative D call TRBD1 (6 bases). Trimming took 0 bases from V and 4 from J, leaving 13 bases between them. Germline CDR1 and CDR2: SGHRS and YFSETQ. This CDR3 has 15 amino acids.

The chain has TRBV19 and TRBJ1-5, with 7 bases that match TRBD1. The germline V gene encodes CDR1 LNHDA and CDR2 SQIVND (reference sequence). The trim removed 7 bases at V and 5 bases at J, leaving 11 bases unmatched. The CDR3 runs to 15 residues. In DNA, the CDR3 is TGTGCCAGTACCAACCCCGGGACAGAATATCAGCCCCAGCATTTT. Protein product: CASTNPGTEYQPQHF.

On this clone: The junction shows a germline mismatch at one end, possibly a read error. The chain employs TRBV28 and TRBJ2-2; no reliable D call. The germline V gene encodes CDR1 MDHEN and CDR2 SYDVKM. The CDR3 is made up of 13 amino acids. In DNA form, the CDR3 reads TGTGTCAGCAGTTCGGCGTACACCGGGGAGCTGTTTTTT. Amino acid sequence: CVSSSAYTGELFF.

J is TRBJ2-5 and V is TRBV7-9, with TRBD2 identical over 11 bases. V shed 1 base, J shed 2 bases, and the junction held 3 bases outside the gene matches. The V gene's germline CDR1 is SEHNR and CDR2 FQNEAQ (reference sequence). The CDR3 is 16 residues long. The CDR3 DNA is TGTGCCAGCAGCTTAGGCCCTAGCGGGGGGCAAGAGACCCAGTACTTC. This translates into CASSLGPSGGQETQYF.

About this clone itself: Its ends do not fully match the called genes, so a read error is possible. The J gene is TRBJ1-2, the V gene TRBV28, with D perhaps TRBD1 (6 bases). This CDR3 is built from 13 residues. CDR1 is MDHEN and CDR2 is SYDVKM in the germline V gene. The CDR3 here is CASSYGGRAGYTF. The CDR3 DNA reads TGTGCTAGCAGTTACGGGGGCAGGGCTGGCTACACCTTC.

Only one count was recorded for this clone. The chain couples TRBV5-4 to TRBJ2-5, with D maybe TRBD1 (6 bases). CDR1 and CDR2 (germline): SGHNT, YYREEE (reference sequence). V shed 0 bases and J shed 0 bases, with 9 bases lying between them. The CDR3 is 15 amino acids. This CDR3 reads CASSLGTGYQETQYF. Here the CDR3 DNA reads TGTGCCAGCAGCTTGGGAACAGGGTACCAAGAGACCCAGTACTTC.

V gene TRBV29-1 combines with J gene TRBJ1-5; a possible D gene is TRBD1 (5 bases). Deletions cut 6 bases from V and 14 bases from J, with 17 bases between. Germline V gene sequence: CDR1 SQVTM, CDR2 ANQGSEA. This CDR3 spans 11 amino acids. The CDR3 DNA follows: TGCAGCGTCGAGCACGAAGGGGTCAAGCATTTT. Translating gives CSVEHEGVKHF.

This clone was seen more than once but under ten times. The chain joins TRBV5-1 to TRBJ2-3; D call uncertain. Trimming removed 0 bases from V and 6 bases from J, with 5 bases in between. This CDR3 is built from 12 residues. Germline CDR1 reads SGHRS; CDR2 reads YFSETQ. CDR3: CASSLVGDTQYF. DNA of the CDR3: TGCGCCAGCAGCTTGGTAGGGGATACGCAGTATTTT.

The rearrangement links TRBV30 to TRBJ1-1; D is possibly TRBD1 (5 bases). The V end lost 0 bases, the J end lost 6 bases, and 14 bases lay between the germline ends. The CDR3 length is 14 residues. Germline V gives CDR1 GTSNPN, CDR2 SVGIG (reference sequence). The CDR3 protein is CAWSVVGAPAEAFF. As DNA, the CDR3 is TGTGCCTGGAGTGTGGTCGGGGCCCCAGCTGAAGCTTTCTTT.

V gene TRBV5-1 combines with J gene TRBJ2-7; 7 bases map to TRBD1. With 3 bases clipped from V and 1 base from J, the junction kept 4 bases outside the gene matches. The CDR3 spans 14 residues. The V gene's germline CDR1 is SGHRS and CDR2 YFSETQ. CDR3 region: CASSSQGQSYEQYF. DNA for the CDR3: TGCGCCAGCAGCTCACAGGGGCAATCCTACGAGCAGTACTTC.

This chain links TRBV18 with TRBJ2-3, with D unresolved. CDR1 KGHSH and CDR2 LQKENI come from the germline V gene. Trimming removed 1 base from V and 0 bases from J, with 5 bases in between. CDR3 size: 14 residues. DNA for the CDR3: TGTGCCAGCTCACCACAGGCTAGCACAGATACGCAGTATTTT. This encodes CASSPQASTDTQYF.

The V call is TRBV5-5, the J call TRBJ2-3; 11 bases are shared with TRBD1. The CDR3 extends over 18 amino acids. The V segment lost 1 base and the J segment 3 bases; nucleotides outside the gene matches: 10. Germline V gene lookup returns CDR1 SGHKS and CDR2 YYEKEE (reference sequence). The CDR3 nucleotides are TGTGCCAGCAGCTTGAGAGGGGGGGACAGGGGGATAACAGATACGCAGTATTTT. Translated, it gives CASSLRGGDRGITDTQYF.

The CDR3 loop reads CSAGRGATGTDTQYF. The CDR3 coding sequence is TGCAGCGCTGGTCGGGGGGCTACGGGGACAGATACGCAGTATTTT. The chain links TRBV29-1 to TRBJ2-3, with a possible D match to TRBD2 (7 bases). The germline V and J ends were trimmed by 7 bases and 3 bases, with 20 bases remaining between them. CDR3 length equals 15 residues. The germline V gene encodes CDR1 SQVTM and CDR2 ANQGSEA.

V gene TRBV7-8 combines with J gene TRBJ1-1, with no clear D. The germline V gene encodes CDR1 SGHVS and CDR2 FQNEAQ. Trimming left V 5 bases short and J 2 bases short, with 15 bases between. The CDR3 is made up of 15 amino acids. CDR3 sequence reads: CASSLSANINTEAFF. The CDR3 bases are TGTGCCAGCAGCCTCTCCGCTAACATCAACACTGAAGCTTTCTTT.

The chain couples TRBV7-9 to TRBJ1-2; no clear D. The CDR3 is made up of 11 amino acids. The V end lost 5 bases, the J end lost 14 bases, and 15 bases lay between the germline ends. In germline, CDR1 is SEHNR, CDR2 FQNEAQ (reference sequence). The CDR3 DNA is TGTGCCAGCAGCGCGGACCGACCTGGAACCTTC. Its translation is CASSADRPGTF.

The V and J genes are TRBV4-2 and TRBJ1-1; no clear D gene. V lost 4 bases to trimming and J lost 3 bases, with 15 bases between them. Germline assignment: CDR1 LGHNA and CDR2 YNFKEQ. The CDR3 runs to 15 residues. DNA for the CDR3: TGTGCCAGCAGCCCCCTCTCGGGTGTGGACACTGAAGCTTTCTTT. Protein: CASSPLSGVDTEAFF.

This clone is a singleton in its sample. This sequence joins TRBV9 and TRBJ1-1; possibly TRBD1 for D (5 bases). The V gene lost 4 bases and the J gene lost 1 base, with 11 bases spanning the gap. CDR1 and CDR2 from the germline V gene are SGDLS and YYNGEE. This CDR3 is 14 amino acids long. CDR3 amino acids: CASSLVGGNTEAFF. CDR3 coding DNA: TGTGCCAGCAGCTTAGTGGGGGGGAACACTGAAGCTTTCTTT. The full variable domain, rest sourced from reference TRBV9 and TRBJ1-1, is DSGVTQTPKHLITATGQRVTLRCSPRSGDLSVYWYQQSLDQGLQFLIQYYNGEERAKGNILERFSAQQFPDLHSELNLSSLELGDSALYFCASSLVGGNTEAFFGQGTRLTVV.

This sequence joins TRBV28 and TRBJ2-4; D is possibly TRBD1 (7 bases). Deletions cut 5 bases from V and 6 bases from J, with 14 bases between. Germline lookup yields CDR1 MDHEN and CDR2 SYDVKM. This CDR3 has 14 amino acids. In DNA, the CDR3 is TGTGCCAGCAGTGGATTCCAGGGGGGAAACATTCAGTACTTC. It is translated as CASSGFQGGNIQYF.

The rearrangement links TRBV7-9 to TRBJ2-1, with a weak D call TRBD1 (6 bases). Germline values: CDR1 SEHNR, CDR2 FQNEAQ (reference sequence). With 2 bases removed from V and 9 bases from J, the gap between germline ends came to 14 bases. The CDR3 has 14 residues. CDR3 sequence (DNA): TGTGCCAGCAGCTTATCGACAGGTGGGAGTGAGCAGTTCTTC. Protein sequence: CASSLSTGGSEQFF.

V gene TRBV19 combines with J gene TRBJ1-3; 10 nucleotides align to TRBD1. Germline lookup yields CDR1 LNHDA and CDR2 SQIVND (reference sequence). V shed 4 bases and J 0 bases; nucleotides not matched to a gene: 3. CDR3 size: 16 residues. Here the CDR3 reads CASSTGTGDSGNTIYF. The CDR3, as DNA: TGTGCCAGTAGTACCGGGACAGGGGACTCTGGAAACACCATATATTTT.

The chain combines TRBV10-2 with TRBJ1-5; perhaps TRBD1 as D (5 bases). V was clipped by 1 base and J by 11 bases, with 15 bases between them. The CDR3 totals 14 residues. Germline CDR1 and CDR2: WSHSY and SAAADI. The CDR3 DNA is TGCGCCAGCAGTGAGTTGGCCGGGCGGGGGACCCAGCATTTT. Translation gives CASSELAGRGTQHF.

The rearrangement joins TRBV7-2 to TRBJ1-1; D is possibly TRBD1 (6 bases). The CDR3 runs to 13 residues. Trimming left V 6 bases short and J 5 bases short, with 13 bases between. The germline V gene has CDR1 SGHTA and CDR2 FQGNSA. The CDR3 protein is CASSGQYGTEAFF. Here the CDR3 DNA reads TGTGCCAGCAGTGGACAGTATGGGACTGAAGCTTTCTTT. The variable domain in full, with the rest retrieved from reference TRBV7-2 and TRBJ1-1, is GAGVSQSPSNKVTEKGKDVELRCDPISGHTALYWYRQSLGQGLEFLIYFQGNSAPDKSGLPSDRFSAERTGGSVSTLTIQRTQQEDSAVYLCASSGQYGTEAFFGQGTRLTVV.

This clone came up once. This chain uses TRBV4-2 with TRBJ2-4; 7 bases are shared with TRBD2. The germline gives CDR1 LGHNA, CDR2 YNFKEQ. Losses at the gene ends were 0 bases for V and 0 bases for J; bases not matched to a gene: 17. The length of the CDR3 is 21 residues. CDR3 nucleotides: TGTGCCAGCAGCCAAGAGGTTACTGGCCGAGGGAGGGTTATAGCCAAAAACATTCAGTACTTC. Its protein is CASSQEVTGRGRVIAKNIQYF.

The J gene is TRBJ1-5, the V gene TRBV2; no clear D gene. V lost 7 bases, J lost 0 bases, and 4 bases lay in between. Germline V lookup: CDR1 SNHLY, CDR2 FYNNEI. CDR3 length equals 12 residues. CDR3 nucleotide sequence: TGTGCCAGCACCAATAGCAATCAGCCCCAGCATTTT. This codes for CASTNSNQPQHF.

The chain carries TRBV15 and TRBJ2-3, with unresolved D. Germline V gene data show CDR1 as LNHNV and CDR2 as YYDKDF (reference sequence). This CDR3 region has 13 residues. The V end was cut by 0 bases, the J end by 2 bases, with 3 bases between. CDR3 sequence reads: CATSRETTDTQYF. The CDR3 nucleotides are TGTGCCACCAGCAGAGAAACCACAGATACGCAGTATTTT.

The rearrangement links TRBV7-8 to TRBJ1-2; tentatively, D is TRBD1 (5 bases). The CDR3 length is 13 residues. V was pared by 1 base and J by 8 bases, with 11 bases between. Germline lookup yields CDR1 SGHVS and CDR2 FQNEAQ. CDR3 loop: CASSLDRNRGYTF. The CDR3 region has the DNA TGTGCCAGCAGCTTAGACAGGAATCGCGGCTACACCTTC.

The chain combines TRBV4-2 with TRBJ1-6, with D maybe TRBD1 (5 bases). The CDR3 runs to 17 residues. Deletions cut 4 bases from V and 9 bases from J, with 22 bases between. Germline lookup yields CDR1 LGHNA and CDR2 YNFKEQ. The CDR3 bases are TGTGCCAGCAGCCGGGATGAGGGGCGGATCGGGGGTTCACCCCTCCACTTT. Protein sequence: CASSRDEGRIGGSPLHF.

The CDR3 region is CASKVAKDRFSNQPQHF. The CDR3 DNA reads TGTGCCAGTAAAGTAGCGAAGGACAGGTTTTCCAATCAGCCCCAGCATTTT. The chain couples TRBV19 to TRBJ1-5, with 7 bases identical to TRBD1. Trimming at V came to 7 bases and at J to 3 bases, leaving 15 bases not matched to a gene. CDR1 is LNHDA and CDR2 is SQIVND in the germline V gene (reference sequence). CDR3 length: 17 residues.

This chain joins TRBV5-1 and TRBJ2-3; the D gene is possibly TRBD2 (6 bases). The CDR3 spans 15 residues. The V and J ends lost 6 bases and 0 bases respectively, with 14 bases between them. Germline CDR1 and CDR2: SGHRS and YFSETQ. In DNA, the CDR3 is TGCGCCAGCAATGAAGCGGGCCCCAGCACAGATACGCAGTATTTT. Translated: CASNEAGPSTDTQYF.

CDR3 DNA sequence: TGTGCCAGCAGCGTACAGGAGACTAACTATGGCTACACCTTC. Protein sequence: CASSVQETNYGYTF. J is TRBJ1-2 and V is TRBV5-4; D might be TRBD1 (5 bases). The CDR3 has 14 residues. Trimming removed 4 bases at V and 0 bases at J, with 10 bases between. CDR1 and CDR2 from the germline V gene are SGHNT and YYREEE (reference sequence).

A word on this clone: At one of its ends the junction is not consistent with the germline gene, which may arise from a read error. The chain has TRBV4-1 and TRBJ1-5; D call uncertain. From germline, CDR1 is MGHRA and CDR2 YSYEKL. The CDR3 totals 15 residues. This chain's CDR3 is CASSPWEGSNQPQHF. For the CDR3, the DNA is TGCGCCAGCAGCCCCTGGGAGGGTAGTAATCAGCCACAGCATTTT.